The 9 T cell receptor beta chains below were found in one sample sequenced in a study of T-cell reconstitution after alpha-beta-depleted transplantation in children. Preparation of the TCRbeta library involved a method that used unique molecular identifiers. One entry per CDR3 protein results from TCRdb running MiXCR on the PCR reads. Of about 240,000 distinct CDR3 sequences in the sample, around 11% were seen once. The sequencing used PBMCs from the stem cell graft donor, collected from the stem cell graft. The receptors were gathered from a human donor who donated a stem cell graft to a child with acute lymphoblastic leukemia.

The sample holds many counts of this clonotype. The chain is built from TRBV30 and TRBJ1-2; D unclear. Germline CDR1 and CDR2: GTSNPN and SVGIG (reference sequence). The CDR3 covers 13 residues. V dropped 1 base and J dropped 3 bases, with 9 bases sitting between them. Here the CDR3 reads CAWSEGRHYGYTF. CDR3 coding DNA: TGTGCCTGGAGTGAGGGCAGGCACTATGGCTACACCTTC.

A note on this clonotype: An end of the junction does not agree with germline; a read error may underlie this. V gene TRBV5-1 combines with J gene TRBJ1-1; no reliable D call. The CDR3 totals 14 residues. Germline CDR1 reads SGHRS; CDR2 reads YFSETQ. In nucleotides, the CDR3 is TGCGCCAGCACCTTGGAGGGTCCGGACACTGAAGCTTTCTTT. It encodes CASTLEGPDTEAFF.

In regard to this clonotype: A much larger clone is a single base away; this may be a read error. The chain combines TRBV3-1 with TRBJ1-1, with D hard to call. This CDR3 contains 13 residues. Trimming took off 8 bases at V and 7 bases at J, with 17 bases between the two ends. The germline gives CDR1 LGHDT, CDR2 YNNKEL (reference sequence). The CDR3 reads CASGRRVRDEAFF. DNA for the CDR3: TGTGCCAGCGGCCGACGGGTAAGGGATGAAGCTTTCTTT. The full variable domain, rest sourced from reference TRBV3-1 and TRBJ1-1, is DTAVSQTPKYLVTQMGNDKSIKCEQNLGHDTMYWYKQDSKKFLKIMFSYNNKELIINETVPNRFSPKSPDKAHLNLHINSLELGDSAVYFCASGRRVRDEAFFGQGTRLTVV.

This clonotype was counted ten times or more. The CDR3 DNA reads TGTGCCAGCAGTAGGACAGGGCAGTTGGGCTATGGCTACACCTTC. This gives the protein CASSRTGQLGYGYTF. V is TRBV12-3 or TRBV12-4 and J is TRBJ1-2, with 8 bases lining up with TRBD1. Germline trimming cut 5 bases from V and 4 bases from J; bases unmatched to any gene: 9. This CDR3 is built from 15 residues.

Ten or more counts support this clonotype. The chain is built from TRBV12-3 or TRBV12-4 and TRBJ1-5; D gene unclear. This CDR3 has 13 residues. V was shortened by 0 bases and J by 6 bases, with 6 bases between the two germline ends. DNA of the CDR3: TGTGCCAGCAGTTTAGCGCTCGGTCAGCCCCAGCATTTT. It is translated as CASSLALGQPQHF.

Ten or more counts support this clonotype. This chain joins TRBV4-3 and TRBJ1-1, with D possibly TRBD1 on 5 matching bases. V gave up 0 bases and J gave up 1 base, with 12 bases separating them. This CDR3 comprises 16 residues. Germline CDR1 and CDR2: LGHNA and YSLEER. The CDR3 DNA is TGCGCCAGCAGCCAAGATCGTGGGACGGCGAACACTGAAGCTTTCTTT. Residues: CASSQDRGTANTEAFF.

At least ten counts were recorded for this clonotype. This chain links TRBV4-2 with TRBJ2-7; weak D call: TRBD2 (6 bases). V lost 0 bases and J 3 bases, leaving 12 bases between the germline ends. The germline CDR1 and CDR2 sequences are LGHNA and YNFKEQ. The CDR3 runs to 15 residues. DNA for the CDR3: TGTGCCAGCAGCCAAGAGCGGGGAAGGGGCTACGAGCAGTACTTC. Protein product: CASSQERGRGYEQYF.

This clonotype was seen many times. This chain joins TRBV11-2 and TRBJ2-5, with 7 bases lining up with TRBD2. From germline, CDR1 is SGHAT and CDR2 FQNNGV. V was pared by 5 bases and J by 5 bases, with 5 bases of the junction left unmatched. The CDR3 extends over 13 amino acids. The CDR3 nucleotides are TGTGCCAGCAGCCCAAGGGAGGGTGAGACCCAGTACTTC. Amino acid sequence: CASSPREGETQYF.

This clonotype was counted many times. The rearrangement uses TRBV18 and TRBJ1-5; 10 bases agree with TRBD1. Looked up from germline, CDR1 is KGHSH and CDR2 is LQKENI. The CDR3 consists of 16 residues. The junction had 8 bases not matched to a gene; V was cut back by 5 bases and J by 4 bases. The CDR3 loop reads CASSSGTGVVNQPQHF. The CDR3 DNA sequence: TGTGCCAGCTCATCCGGGACAGGGGTGGTAAATCAGCCCCAGCATTTT.